This TCR beta chain was obtained from a study of shared clonotypes between healthy human individuals. Trimming stripped 2 bases from V and 0 bases from J, with 8 bases between. CDR1 and CDR2 (germline): LGHNA, YSLEER. The CDR3 sequence is 14 residues long. Each replicate PCR on the sorted subsets used about 0.2 ug DNA (roughly 30,000 T cell genomes). Assay: immunoSEQ multiplex PCR; the TCRdb copy retains only in-frame clones and omits some. The table shows roughly 2.1 million clones, with around 93% occurring only once. Study conclusions and caveats: It was the few donors that limited the genetic and exposure-history diversity represented. Unshared clonotypes carried lower generation probabilities than those common to all four donors.

This clone occurred once. Antigen: not known. Naive-designated CD8 cells lacked CD45RO, were positively enriched for CCR7, and omitted terminally differentiated effector memory CD45RA+ cells. The specimen sequenced was naive CD8+ T cells from PBMCs. The clonotype originates from a man younger than 30 in good health. Some clones in this sample may be carry-over from other donors' samples. The chain uses TRBV4-3 and TRBJ2-7; D is uncertain. The CDR3 nucleotides read TGCGCCAGCAGCCAACAGCGCTACTCCTACGAGCAGTACTTC. Translating gives CASSQQRYSYEQYF.